This passage covers 23 T cell receptor beta chains from one sample sequenced in a study of blood T cell repertoires in COVID-19. Libraries were prepared by immunoSEQ multiplex PCR; TCRdb keeps only in-frame clonotypes and omits some of them. The sample holds about 300,000 clones, about 91% seen once. Specimen: peripheral blood. The receptors originated from a woman in her twenties or thirties who had recovered from COVID-19.

The gene calls are TRBV2 and TRBJ1-2; a weak D match, TRBD1 (5 bases). The CDR3 covers 13 residues. Germline values: CDR1 SNHLY, CDR2 FYNNEI. Trimming left V 4 bases short and J 4 bases short, with 10 bases between. CDR3 sequence reads: CASSGGAGYGYTF. The CDR3 nucleotides are TGTGCCAGCAGTGGCGGGGCGGGCTATGGCTACACCTTC. The full variable domain, with the rest looked up from reference TRBV2 and TRBJ1-2, is EPEVTQTPSHQVTQMGQEVILRCVPISNHLYFYWYRQILGQKVEFLVSFYNNEISEKSEIFDDQFSVERPDGSNFTLKIRSTKLEDSAMYFCASSGGAGYGYTFGSGTRLTVV.

The chain carries TRBV5-1 and TRBJ1-3; 7 bases map to TRBD1. This CDR3 region has 15 residues. Trimming at V came to 4 bases and at J to 1 base, leaving 5 bases not matched to a gene. Germline CDR1 SGHRS, CDR2 YFSETQ. Here the CDR3 reads CASSLTGVSGNTIYF. CDR3 nucleotide sequence: TGCGCCAGCAGCCTAACAGGGGTTTCTGGAAACACCATATATTTT.

The CDR3 spells CASSNHRTGSGNTIYF. In DNA, the CDR3 is TGTGCCAGCAGCAACCACCGGACAGGCTCTGGAAACACCATATATTTT. This chain uses TRBV7-2 with TRBJ1-3; TRBD1 matches 7 bases. Germline lookup yields CDR1 SGHTA and CDR2 FQGNSA. The CDR3 spans 16 residues. V shed 5 bases and J 0 bases; nucleotides not matched to a gene: 7.

The chain carries TRBV27 and TRBJ1-6, with no clear D. The CDR3 is 12 amino acids. CDR1 is MNHEY, CDR2 SMNVEV, per germline (reference sequence). Deletions cut 5 bases from V and 11 bases from J, with 10 bases between. Here the CDR3 reads CASSENHAPLHF. In DNA form, the CDR3 reads TGTGCCAGCAGTGAGAACCACGCACCCCTCCACTTT.

This chain connects TRBV7-3 to TRBJ2-2; a possible D gene is TRBD2 (5 bases). The CDR3 is 14 amino acids. Trimming took 3 bases from V and 5 from J, leaving 10 bases between them. Looked up from germline, CDR1 is SGHTA and CDR2 is FQGTGA. This CDR3 is CASSLSRDTGELFF. CDR3 in DNA: TGTGCCAGCAGCTTGTCTCGGGATACCGGGGAGCTGTTTTTT. The variable domain in full, with the rest retrieved from reference TRBV7-3 and TRBJ2-2, is GAGVSQTPSNKVTEKGKYVELRCDPISGHTALYWYRQSLGQGPEFLIYFQGTGAADDSGLPNDRFFAVRPEGSVSTLKIQRTERGDSAVYLCASSLSRDTGELFFGEGSRLTVL.

The chain employs TRBV28 and TRBJ1-2, with D possibly being TRBD1 (6 bases). The CDR3 covers 14 residues. The germline gives CDR1 MDHEN, CDR2 SYDVKM. V lost 5 bases and J lost 1, with 11 bases in between. The CDR3 region has the DNA TGTGCCAGCAGTCGACAGGAAGATAACTATGGCTACACCTTC. This sequence encodes CASSRQEDNYGYTF.

For the CDR3, the DNA is TGTGCCAGTAGTACGGGACAGACGAGCACAGATACGCAGTATTTT. Protein sequence: CASSTGQTSTDTQYF. V gene TRBV19 combines with J gene TRBJ2-3, with 7 positions matching TRBD1. The CDR3 has 15 amino acids. Per the germline V gene, CDR1 is LNHDA and CDR2 is SQIVND (reference sequence). Trimming removed 4 bases from V and 0 bases from J; junction bases left unmatched: 4.

This clone was seen only once. V and J are TRBV9 and TRBJ1-2, with a tentative D call TRBD1 (5 bases). Per the germline V gene, CDR1 is SGDLS and CDR2 is YYNGEE. The CDR3 covers 12 residues. V was pared by 7 bases and J by 3 bases, with 10 bases between. The CDR3 spells CASWGSDYGYTF. As DNA, the CDR3 is TGTGCCAGCTGGGGCAGCGACTATGGCTACACCTTC.

CDR3 amino acids: CATNGGGLYEQYF. CDR3 DNA sequence: TGTGCCACCAATGGCGGGGGGCTCTACGAGCAGTACTTC. The V and J genes are TRBV24-1 and TRBJ2-7, with 8 bases lining up with TRBD2. Germline CDR1 KGHDR, CDR2 SFDVKD. The trim removed 8 bases at V and 3 bases at J, leaving 5 bases unmatched. The CDR3 sequence is 13 residues long.

The chain uses TRBV19 and TRBJ1-4, with TRBD1 matching over 7 bases. The CDR3 has 15 residues. In germline, CDR1 is LNHDA, CDR2 SQIVND (reference sequence). V shed 6 bases, J shed 6 bases, and the junction held 10 bases outside the gene matches. CDR3 amino acids: CASRSTGVAYEKLFF. The CDR3 DNA follows: TGTGCCAGTAGATCTACAGGGGTGGCGTATGAAAAACTGTTTTTT.

This chain links TRBV7-3 with TRBJ2-5; 8 positions agree with TRBD2. J was trimmed by 4 bases and V by 2 bases; bases with no gene match: 6. CDR1 is SGHTA, CDR2 FQGTGA, per germline. The CDR3 is made up of 15 amino acids. The CDR3 bases are TGTGCCAGCAGCTTATCGGGAGGGGCGGGAGAGACCCAGTACTTC. It is translated as CASSLSGGAGETQYF. Supplemented by reference TRBV7-3 and TRBJ2-5, the full variable domain reads GAGVSQTPSNKVTEKGKYVELRCDPISGHTALYWYRQSLGQGPEFLIYFQGTGAADDSGLPNDRFFAVRPEGSVSTLKIQRTERGDSAVYLCASSLSGGAGETQYFGPGTRLLVL.

The V and J genes are TRBV14 and TRBJ1-6, with a weak D call TRBD1 (6 bases). Germline CDR1 and CDR2: SGHDN and FVKESK. This CDR3 has 17 amino acids. Between the trimmed V and J ends, which lost 6 bases and 0 bases, there was a span of 15 bases. CDR3 nucleotides: TGTGCCAGCAGTCCCCCTCAGGGGAGCTCCTATAATTCACCCCTCCACTTT. This translates into CASSPPQGSSYNSPLHF.

V gene TRBV15 combines with J gene TRBJ2-7; 8 nucleotides match TRBD1. Per the germline V gene, CDR1 is LNHNV and CDR2 is YYDKDF (reference sequence). The V and J ends lost 2 bases and 2 bases, in that order; junction bases with no gene match: 8. This CDR3 has 16 amino acids. CDR3 coding DNA: TGTGCCACCAGCAGACCCGGACAGGGCGCTCCCTACGAGCAGTACTTC. Translated, it gives CATSRPGQGAPYEQYF.

This clone was observed once. The chain recombines TRBV4-2 with TRBJ1-1; 7 bases align to TRBD1. CDR1 is LGHNA and CDR2 is YNFKEQ in the germline V gene. The trim removed 2 bases at V and 4 bases at J, leaving 4 bases unmatched. This CDR3 is built from 14 residues. In DNA, the CDR3 is TGTGCCAGCAGCCAATCGACAGGGCTCACTGAAGCTTTCTTT. This sequence encodes CASSQSTGLTEAFF.

The rearrangement joins TRBV7-8 to TRBJ2-7; 9 bases match TRBD1. The CDR3 runs to 13 residues. CDR1 is SGHVS and CDR2 is FQNEAQ in the germline V gene. Trimming cost V 7 bases and J 2 bases; bases outside gene matches: 3. Here the CDR3 reads CASNGQGTYEQYF. The CDR3 DNA reads TGTGCCAGCAACGGACAGGGGACCTACGAGCAGTACTTC.

The chain joins TRBV14 to TRBJ2-1, with TRBD1 identical over 8 bases. The CDR3 runs to 16 residues. The V gene's germline CDR1 is SGHDN and CDR2 FVKESK. V shed 0 bases, J shed 4 bases, and the junction held 5 bases outside the gene matches. The CDR3 bases are TGTGCCAGCAGCCAAGATCGGACAGGGCCTTACAATGAGCAGTTCTTC. It codes for CASSQDRTGPYNEQFF.

The chain carries TRBV9 and TRBJ2-3; 13 bases align to TRBD2. V dropped 3 bases and J dropped 6; count of bases not matched to a gene: 4. The CDR3 spans 15 residues. Germline values: CDR1 SGDLS, CDR2 YYNGEE. CDR3 DNA: TGTGCCAGCAGCGCCGGGACTAGCGGGGTTGATACGCAGTATTTT. It specifies CASSAGTSGVDTQYF.

This clone came up once. The V gene is TRBV4-2, the J gene TRBJ1-2; 7 bases map to TRBD1. This CDR3 region has 15 residues. V gave up 0 bases and J gave up 6 bases; unmatched junction bases: 7. The germline V gene has CDR1 LGHNA and CDR2 YNFKEQ. CDR3 loop: CASSQEIGQVHGYTF. The CDR3, as DNA: TGTGCCAGCAGCCAAGAGATAGGACAGGTCCATGGCTACACCTTC.

The chain joins TRBV29-1 to TRBJ1-3, with D maybe TRBD1 (5 bases). Trimming left V 7 bases short and J 1 base short, with 8 bases between. Germline V CDR1 and CDR2: SQVTM, ANQGSEA. The CDR3 has 12 residues. As DNA, the CDR3 is TGCAGCGCCCGGACATCTGGAAACACCATATATTTT. Protein sequence: CSARTSGNTIYF.

This chain uses TRBV7-2 with TRBJ2-7; 9 bases align to TRBD1. CDR3 size: 15 residues. After removal of 6 bases from V and 0 bases from J, the junction contained 6 bases not matched to a gene. Germline V gene lookup returns CDR1 SGHTA and CDR2 FQGNSA. Written as DNA, the CDR3 is TGTGCCAGCAGTCTACAGGGGGCCGTCTCCTACGAGCAGTACTTC. It is translated as CASSLQGAVSYEQYF.

The chain carries TRBV27 and TRBJ2-3, with D possibly being TRBD2 (6 bases). Germline-derived CDR1 and CDR2 are MNHEY and SMNVEV (reference sequence). The CDR3 loop spans 19 amino acids. Trimming took 7 bases from V and 6 from J, leaving 32 bases between them. Here the CDR3 DNA reads TGTGCCAGCATAGGGAGTGCTAGCGATGTCTCCCCGATCCCGGATACGCAGTATTTT. Its translation: CASIGSASDVSPIPDTQYF.

The rearrangement links TRBV18 to TRBJ1-2; possibly TRBD1 for D (6 bases). The germline CDR1 and CDR2 sequences are KGHSH and LQKENI. Deletions cut 3 bases from V and 8 bases from J, with 13 bases between. The CDR3 contains 13 residues. CDR3 DNA: TGTGCCAGCTCACCTGGACAGCGGAGGGGCTACACCTTC. Translation: CASSPGQRRGYTF. Full variable domain (missing parts from reference TRBV18 and TRBJ1-2): NAGVMQNPRHLVRRRGQEARLRCSPMKGHSHVYWYRQLPEEGLKFMVYLQKENIIDESGMPKERFSAEFPKEGPSILRIQQVVRGDSAAYFCASSPGQRRGYTFGSGTRLTVV.

The V call is TRBV5-6, the J call TRBJ2-1; 12 nucleotides match TRBD2. Germline assignment: CDR1 SGHDT and CDR2 YYEEEE. The CDR3 is 18 amino acids. The V segment lost 2 bases and the J segment 2 bases; nucleotides outside the gene matches: 8. As DNA, the CDR3 is TGTGCCAGCAGCTTCAAATGGTCTAGCGGGGGGGCCTACAATGAGCAGTTCTTC. This encodes CASSFKWSSGGAYNEQFF.